This T cell receptor beta chain stems from a study of blood T cell repertoires in COVID-19. Study-wide background: Material from acute and convalescent COVID-19 was sourced from the United States, Italy and Spain.

The CDR3 runs 17 residues. CDR1 and CDR2 (germline): SGHVS, FNYEAQ. V lost 4 bases, J lost 5 bases, and 23 bases lay in between. Recruits, aged about 18 to 95 years, lived in 24 US areas. Cohort 3 donors counted as recovered after two negative PCRs, clearance, or resolved symptoms. Sequenced by immunoSEQ multiplex PCR; TCRdb stores in-frame clones only, minus some. The table shows under 500,000 clones, with more than 80% occurring only once. Sequencing was done on a sample of PBMCs or T cells enriched from blood (not recorded which). The rearrangement uses TRBV7-6 and TRBJ2-5; tentatively, D is TRBD2 (7 bases). This clonotype was sampled from a young man who had recovered from COVID-19. Here the CDR3 reads CASSSGASGLEGETQYF. CDR3 DNA: TGTGCCAGCAGCTCGGGGGCTAGCGGATTAGAGGGGGAGACCCAGTACTTC. The full variable domain, completed using reference TRBV7-6 and TRBJ2-5, is GAGVSQSPRYKVTKRGQDVALRCDPISGHVSLYWYRQALGQGPEFLTYFNYEAQQDKSGLPNDRFSAERPEGSISTLTIQRTEQRDSAMYRCASSSGASGLEGETQYFGPGTRLLVL.